Listed here are 11 T cell receptor beta chains from one sample, sequenced in a study of T-cell reconstitution after alpha-beta-depleted transplantation in children. Construction of the TCRbeta library involved unique molecular identifiers. TCRdb itself ran the PCR reads through MiXCR, one entry per CDR3 protein. This table has 500,000 to 650,000 distinct CDR3 sequences, approximately 13% appearing once. Source: PBMCs, mostly from graft donor cells, taken 360 days after TCRalphabeta/CD19-depleted stem cell transplant. Receptors were obtained from a male patient younger than 18 who had a stem cell transplant for acute myeloid leukemia, so the T cells may come from the graft donor.

J is TRBJ2-4 and V is TRBV2; 12 bases fit TRBD1. V gave up 4 bases and J gave up 6 bases; unmatched junction bases: 4. This CDR3 is built from 15 residues. Germline CDR1 SNHLY, CDR2 FYNNEI. CDR3 protein: CASSVGTGGGNIQYF. In nucleotides, the CDR3 is TGTGCCAGCAGTGTCGGGACAGGGGGCGGAAACATTCAGTACTTC.

The gene calls are TRBV5-1 and TRBJ2-7, with 8 positions matching TRBD2. Germline V gives CDR1 SGHRS, CDR2 YFSETQ. The CDR3 consists of 14 residues. After removal of 2 bases from V and 6 bases from J, the junction contained 7 bases not matched to a gene. Here the CDR3 reads CASSLAGVRSEQYF. CDR3 DNA: TGCGCCAGCAGCTTAGCGGGAGTGCGATCCGAGCAGTACTTC.

The chain combines TRBV9 with TRBJ2-5, with D perhaps being TRBD1 or TRBD2 (6 bases each). Per germline, CDR1 SGDLS and CDR2 YYNGEE. Between the trimmed V and J ends, which lost 1 base and 4 bases, there was a span of 20 bases. CDR3 size: 17 residues. CDR3 loop: CASSVWGGAGGGETQYF. DNA of the CDR3: TGTGCCAGCAGCGTATGGGGCGGCGCCGGAGGGGGAGAGACCCAGTACTTC.

This chain joins TRBV4-3 and TRBJ2-7; the D call may be TRBD1 or TRBD2 (5 bases each). Trimming shortened V by 0 bases and J by 2 bases, and 14 bases separated the two germline ends. CDR3 length: 16 residues. Looked up from germline, CDR1 is LGHNA and CDR2 is YSLEER. CDR3 sequence (DNA): TGCGCCAGCAGCCAAGAGGGGGACGAACTTGCCTACGAGCAGTACTTC. Its translation: CASSQEGDELAYEQYF.

The gene calls are TRBV20-1 and TRBJ1-1; D unresolved. The CDR3 is made up of 14 amino acids. With 6 bases removed from V and 4 bases from J, the gap between germline ends came to 18 bases. Germline-derived CDR1 and CDR2 are DFQATT and SNEGSKA (reference sequence). CDR3 sequence (DNA): TGCAGTGCCATTGCCCGGGGTTGGGGCACTGAAGCTTTCTTT. This translates into CSAIARGWGTEAFF.

This clonotype was seen only a few times. The genes are TRBV7-3 and TRBJ2-3; TRBD1 matches at 7 bases. The germline CDR1 and CDR2 sequences are SGHTA and FQGTGA. This CDR3 region has 16 residues. Unmatched junction bases numbered 6, after V lost 0 bases and J lost 3 bases. CDR3 in amino acids: CASSLTGTVMTDTQYF. CDR3 DNA sequence: TGTGCCAGCAGCTTAACCGGGACAGTAATGACAGATACGCAGTATTTT.

V and J are TRBV7-9 and TRBJ2-7, with 10 bases that match TRBD2. CDR1 is SEHNR and CDR2 is FQNEAQ in the germline V gene (reference sequence). There are 17 residues in the CDR3. The junction had 14 bases not matched to a gene; V was cut back by 6 bases and J by 3 bases. CDR3 region: CASRATSGELLNYEQYF. Here the CDR3 DNA reads TGTGCCAGCAGGGCCACTAGCGGGGAGCTTCTCAACTACGAGCAGTACTTC.

This clonotype has only a few counts. The chain carries TRBV29-1 and TRBJ2-7; 11 nucleotides agree with TRBD1. V lost 5 bases to trimming and J lost 6 bases; unmatched junction nucleotides: 6. The germline V gene encodes CDR1 SQVTM and CDR2 ANQGSEA. This CDR3 is built from 13 residues. The CDR3 nucleotides are TGCAGCGTTAGGACAGGGGGCTTTAGCGAGCAGTACTTC. As protein: CSVRTGGFSEQYF.

This clonotype was picked up many times. The rearrangement links TRBV7-8 to TRBJ2-5; 9 bases line up with TRBD2. CDR1 and CDR2 (germline): SGHVS, FQNEAQ. The V and J ends lost 2 bases and 5 bases, in that order; junction bases with no gene match: 18. This CDR3 is 19 amino acids long. CDR3 loop: CASSLFRWASGDLMETQYF. The CDR3 bases are TGTGCCAGCAGCTTATTCCGCTGGGCTAGCGGGGACCTTATGGAGACCCAGTACTTC.

This chain uses TRBV29-1 with TRBJ2-5; 10 nucleotides match TRBD1. The CDR3 contains 10 residues. CDR1 is SQVTM and CDR2 is ANQGSEA in the germline V gene. J gave up 9 bases and V 7 bases, and 2 bases lay outside the gene matches. CDR3 DNA sequence: TGCAGCGCCGACAGGGGGCCCCAGTACTTC. It is translated as CSADRGPQYF.

This clonotype occurred a few times. This chain links TRBV21-1 with TRBJ2-7; no check of the table's D call, TRBD1, against the DNA was made. TRBV21-1 is a recognized pseudogene. The CDR3 totals 14 residues. The CDR3 region has the DNA TGTGCCAGCGGAGGACAGGGTCGGTTTGACGAGCAGTACTTC. Translated: CASGGQGRFDEQYF.